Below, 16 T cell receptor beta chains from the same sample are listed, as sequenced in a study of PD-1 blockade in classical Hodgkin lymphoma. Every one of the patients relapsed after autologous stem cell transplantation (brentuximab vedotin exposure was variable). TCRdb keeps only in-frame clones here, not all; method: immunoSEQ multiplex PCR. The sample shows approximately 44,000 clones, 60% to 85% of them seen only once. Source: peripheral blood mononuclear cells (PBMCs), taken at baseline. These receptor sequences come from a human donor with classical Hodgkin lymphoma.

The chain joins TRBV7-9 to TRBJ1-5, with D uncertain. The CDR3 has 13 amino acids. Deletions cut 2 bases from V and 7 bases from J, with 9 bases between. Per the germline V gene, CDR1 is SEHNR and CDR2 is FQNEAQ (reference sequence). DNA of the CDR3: TGTGCCAGCAGCTTAAAACGGGAGCAGCCCCAGCATTTT. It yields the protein CASSLKREQPQHF.

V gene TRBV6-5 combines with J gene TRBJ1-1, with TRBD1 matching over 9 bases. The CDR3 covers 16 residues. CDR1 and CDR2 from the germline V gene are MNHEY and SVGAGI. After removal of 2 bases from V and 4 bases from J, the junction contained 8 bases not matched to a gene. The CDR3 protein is CASSYTPQGARTEAFF. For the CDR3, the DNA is TGTGCCAGCAGTTACACCCCACAGGGGGCTCGCACTGAAGCTTTCTTT.

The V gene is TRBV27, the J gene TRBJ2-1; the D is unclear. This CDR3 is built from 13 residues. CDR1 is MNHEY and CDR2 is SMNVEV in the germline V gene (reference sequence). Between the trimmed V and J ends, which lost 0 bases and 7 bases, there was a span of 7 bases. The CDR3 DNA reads TGTGCCAGCAGTTTATCACTGATAAATGAGCAGTTCTTC. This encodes CASSLSLINEQFF.

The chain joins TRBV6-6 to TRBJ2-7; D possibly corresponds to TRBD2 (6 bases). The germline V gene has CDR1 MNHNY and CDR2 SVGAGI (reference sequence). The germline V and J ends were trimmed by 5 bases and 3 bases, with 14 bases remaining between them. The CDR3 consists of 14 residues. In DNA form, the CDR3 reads TGTGCCAGCAGTGGCCTTCGGGGGAACTACGAGCAGTACTTC. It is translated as CASSGLRGNYEQYF.

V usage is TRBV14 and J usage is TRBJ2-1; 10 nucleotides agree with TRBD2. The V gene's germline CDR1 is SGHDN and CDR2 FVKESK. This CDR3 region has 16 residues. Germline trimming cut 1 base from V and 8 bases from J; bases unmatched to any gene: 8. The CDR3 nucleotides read TGTGCCAGCAGCCAAGTACTAGCGGGATACGGGGATGAGCAGTTCTTC. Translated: CASSQVLAGYGDEQFF.

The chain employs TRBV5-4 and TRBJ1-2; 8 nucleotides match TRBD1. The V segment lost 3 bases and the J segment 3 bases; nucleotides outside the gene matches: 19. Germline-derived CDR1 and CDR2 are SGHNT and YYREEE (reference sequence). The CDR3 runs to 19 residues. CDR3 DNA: TGTGCCAGCAGCTCCGAAATTCCTTGGACAGGGACGTCGGACTATGGCTACACCTTC. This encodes CASSSEIPWTGTSDYGYTF.

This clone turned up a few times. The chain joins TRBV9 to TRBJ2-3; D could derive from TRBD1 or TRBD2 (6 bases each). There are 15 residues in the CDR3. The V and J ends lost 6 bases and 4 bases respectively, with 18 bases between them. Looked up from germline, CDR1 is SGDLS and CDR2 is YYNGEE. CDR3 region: CASTQGGGRSDTQYF. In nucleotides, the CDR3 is TGTGCCAGCACCCAGGGTGGGGGGCGGTCAGATACGCAGTATTTT.

In DNA form, the CDR3 reads TGTGCCAGCAGGCCCGGACAGGGGGCGAATGAAAAACTGTTTTTT. Protein product: CASRPGQGANEKLFF. The chain uses TRBV7-3 and TRBJ1-4; 11 bases match TRBD1. V shed 6 bases, J shed 5 bases, and the junction held 5 bases outside the gene matches. Germline V lookup: CDR1 SGHTA, CDR2 FQGTGA. CDR3 length equals 15 residues.

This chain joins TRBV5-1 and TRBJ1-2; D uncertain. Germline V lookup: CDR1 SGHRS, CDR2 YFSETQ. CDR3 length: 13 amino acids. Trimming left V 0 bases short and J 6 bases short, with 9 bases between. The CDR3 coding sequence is TGCGCCAGCAGCTTGGACGGGGAGCATGGCTACACCTTC. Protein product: CASSLDGEHGYTF.

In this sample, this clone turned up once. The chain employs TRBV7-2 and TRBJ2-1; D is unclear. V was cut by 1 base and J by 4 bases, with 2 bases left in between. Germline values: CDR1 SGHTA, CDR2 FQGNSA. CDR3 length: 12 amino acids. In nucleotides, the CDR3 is TGTGCCAGCAGCTTAGGGTACAATGAGCAGTTCTTC. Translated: CASSLGYNEQFF. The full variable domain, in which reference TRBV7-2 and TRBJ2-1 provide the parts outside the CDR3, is GAGVSQSPSNKVTEKGKDVELRCDPISGHTALYWYRQSLGQGLEFLIYFQGNSAPDKSGLPSDRFSAERTGGSVSTLTIQRTQQEDSAVYLCASSLGYNEQFFGPGTRLTVL.

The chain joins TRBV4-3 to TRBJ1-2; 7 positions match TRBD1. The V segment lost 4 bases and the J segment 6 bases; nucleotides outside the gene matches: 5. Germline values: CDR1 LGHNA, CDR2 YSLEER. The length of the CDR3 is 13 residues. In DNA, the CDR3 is TGCGCCAGCAGCCCCTGGACAGGCGATGGCTACACCTTC. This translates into CASSPWTGDGYTF.

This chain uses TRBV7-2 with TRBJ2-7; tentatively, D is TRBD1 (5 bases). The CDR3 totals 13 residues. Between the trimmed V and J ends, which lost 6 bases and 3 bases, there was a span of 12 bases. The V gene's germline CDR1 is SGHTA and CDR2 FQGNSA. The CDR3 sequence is CASSRQKGYEQYF. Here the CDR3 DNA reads TGTGCCAGCAGTCGACAGAAAGGCTACGAGCAGTACTTC.

The CDR3 coding sequence is TGTGCCTGGAGTGGTGGACTAGCGGGGCGCTCCTACGAGCAGTACTTC. The encoded protein is CAWSGGLAGRSYEQYF. J is TRBJ2-7 and V is TRBV30; 12 positions agree with TRBD2. CDR3 length: 16 amino acids. J gave up 0 bases and V 1 base, and 4 bases lay outside the gene matches. CDR1 is GTSNPN, CDR2 SVGIG, per germline (reference sequence).

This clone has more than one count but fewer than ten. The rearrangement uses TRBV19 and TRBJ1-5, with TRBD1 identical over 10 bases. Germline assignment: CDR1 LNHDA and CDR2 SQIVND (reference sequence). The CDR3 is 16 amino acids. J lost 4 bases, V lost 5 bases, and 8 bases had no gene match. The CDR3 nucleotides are TGTGCCAGTAGTGGAGACAGGGGGCTTTGGAATCAGCCCCAGCATTTT. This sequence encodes CASSGDRGLWNQPQHF.

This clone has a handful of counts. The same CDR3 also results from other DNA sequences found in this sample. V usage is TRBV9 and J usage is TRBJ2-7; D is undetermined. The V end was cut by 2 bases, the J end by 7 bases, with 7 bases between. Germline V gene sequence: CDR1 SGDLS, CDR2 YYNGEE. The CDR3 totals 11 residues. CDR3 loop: CASSVTGEQYF. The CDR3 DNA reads TGTGCCAGCAGCGTCACCGGTGAGCAGTACTTC.

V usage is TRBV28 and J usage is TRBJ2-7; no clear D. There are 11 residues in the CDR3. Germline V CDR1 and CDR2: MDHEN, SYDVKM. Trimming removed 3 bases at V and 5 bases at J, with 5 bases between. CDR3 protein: CASSFSNEQYF. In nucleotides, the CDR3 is TGTGCCAGCAGTTTCTCGAACGAGCAGTACTTC.